The 9 T cell receptor beta chains below come from one sample, sequenced in a study of blood T cell repertoires in COVID-19. TCRdb keeps only in-frame clones here, not all; method: immunoSEQ multiplex PCR. The sample lists about 220,000 clones; around 84% were seen once. The source material was peripheral blood. These receptors were obtained from an older woman who had recovered from COVID-19.

The CDR3 region is CASSGHSGPLLSGEQYF. For the CDR3, the DNA is TGTGCCAGCAGCGGCCATTCAGGGCCGCTTCTTTCAGGCGAGCAGTACTTC. This rearrangement joins TRBV7-9 to TRBJ2-7; a possible D gene is TRBD1 (5 bases). Germline-derived CDR1 and CDR2 are SEHNR and FQNEAQ (reference sequence). The V gene lost 5 bases and the J gene lost 6 bases, with 26 bases spanning the gap. The CDR3 loop spans 17 amino acids.

The chain couples TRBV5-6 to TRBJ2-3; D perhaps matches TRBD2 (6 bases). Germline CDR1 and CDR2: SGHDT and YYEEEE. The CDR3 contains 15 residues. Trimming took off 1 base at V and 2 bases at J, with 11 bases between the two ends. Written as DNA, the CDR3 is TGTGCCAGCAGCTTGCTCAGGGAGGACACAGATACGCAGTATTTT. Encoded protein: CASSLLREDTDTQYF.

A single count supports this clone. The V gene is TRBV10-3, the J gene TRBJ1-1, with a weak D call TRBD1 (6 bases). This CDR3 spans 15 amino acids. Trimming left V 0 bases short and J 1 base short, with 9 bases between. In germline, CDR1 is ENHRY, CDR2 SYGVKD. In DNA form, the CDR3 reads TGTGCCATCAGTGAGTCAGGGGGTTCGAACACTGAAGCTTTCTTT. This translates into CAISESGGSNTEAFF.

Points on this clone: The germline gene is not matched at one end of the junction; a read error may be the cause. The chain uses TRBV13 and TRBJ1-2; D is perhaps TRBD1 (6 bases). The CDR3 length is 15 residues. CDR1 and CDR2 from the germline V gene are PRHDT and FYEKMQ (reference sequence). The CDR3 reads CASSLGPTGGPLESF. The CDR3 bases are TGTGCCAGCAGCTTAGGCCCGACCGGGGGGCCGCTCGAGTCCTTC.

This chain connects TRBV12-3 or TRBV12-4 to TRBJ2-5; TRBD2 is a possible D gene (5 bases). V was cut by 7 bases and J by 5 bases, with 14 bases left in between. This CDR3 contains 13 residues. CDR3 DNA: TGTGCCAGCACTAAAGGGCAGCGGGAGACCCAGTACTTC. It is translated as CASTKGQRETQYF.

CDR3 sequence reads: CASSLGLAGFNEQFF. CDR3 sequence (DNA): TGCGCCAGCAGCTTAGGGCTAGCGGGGTTCAATGAGCAGTTCTTC. This chain links TRBV5-1 with TRBJ2-1, with 9 bases aligning to TRBD2. V dropped 2 bases and J dropped 6; count of bases not matched to a gene: 6. The CDR3 extends over 15 amino acids. Germline CDR1 reads SGHRS; CDR2 reads YFSETQ.

This clone appeared once. This chain joins TRBV7-2 and TRBJ2-7, with 7 positions matching TRBD1. The CDR3 length is 15 residues. Per germline, CDR1 SGHTA and CDR2 FQGNSA. The trim removed 5 bases at V and 2 bases at J, leaving 9 bases unmatched. The CDR3 loop reads CASSAGWDRAYEQYF. Here the CDR3 DNA reads TGTGCCAGCAGCGCCGGGTGGGACAGAGCCTACGAGCAGTACTTC.

V and J are TRBV10-3 and TRBJ1-3, with 9 positions matching TRBD1. V shed 4 bases, J shed 7 bases, and the junction held 5 bases outside the gene matches. Per the germline V gene, CDR1 is ENHRY and CDR2 is SYGVKD. This CDR3 spans 14 amino acids. CDR3 sequence: CAISVTGQGNTIYF. Here the CDR3 DNA reads TGTGCCATCAGTGTGACAGGACAGGGGAACACCATATATTTT.

The V gene is TRBV4-2, the J gene TRBJ2-7, with 8 bases fitting TRBD2. Germline-derived CDR1 and CDR2 are LGHNA and YNFKEQ. The CDR3 loop spans 15 amino acids. The V and J ends lost 2 bases and 6 bases, in that order; junction bases with no gene match: 9. CDR3 sequence reads: CASSQPSSGVGEQYF. CDR3 sequence (DNA): TGTGCCAGCAGCCAACCGAGTAGCGGGGTCGGCGAGCAGTACTTC.